The rows below give T cell receptor beta chains drawn from one sample of a study of shared clonotypes between healthy human individuals. The data were produced by immunoSEQ multiplex PCR, yet TCRdb's version contains in-frame clones alone and is incomplete. The sample has a few hundred thousand clones, around 97% seen once. The sequencing sample was made of naive CD4+ T cells sorted from blood. Receptors originate from a woman in her twenties or thirties in good health. Both conserved end residues are part of each CDR3. The D gene is left open where the match is weak. Size tells how often a clone was seen (once, few, many) or the class of an expanded clone, and some rows leave it out.

CDR3 DNA	CDR3 protein	clone size	V gene	J gene	D gene
TGTGCCAGCAGCCCTGGCCCCAGGGACCGCTCTGGAAACACCATATATTTT	CASSPGPRDRSGNTIYF	-	TRBV5-4	TRBJ1-3	-
TGTGCCAGCAGTTTAGGGGGCTTGGGGCCCCAGCATTTT	CASSLGGLGPQHF	-	TRBV28	TRBJ1-5	-
TGCAGCGTTTGGGACGACTCTGGGGCCAACGTCCTGACTTTC	CSVWDDSGANVLTF	-	TRBV29-1	TRBJ2-6	-
TGCGCCAGCAGCCATAGGGAGCTGTTTTTT	CASSHRELFF	few	TRBV4-1	TRBJ2-2	-
TGTGCCAGCAGAAGGCAGGGAGGAAGCAATCAGCCCCAGCATTTT	CASRRQGGSNQPQHF	-	TRBV6-6	TRBJ1-5	-
TGTGCCAGCAGTGGCACAAGTAACTATGGCTACACCTTC	CASSGTSNYGYTF	few	TRBV2	TRBJ1-2	-
TGTGCCAGCAGGTTACAGGGGGGCAATCAGCCCCAGCATTTT	CASRLQGGNQPQHF	-	TRBV28	TRBJ1-5	TRBD1
TGCGCCAGCAATGGAGGGACAGGGGAGGGCTACACCTTC	CASNGGTGEGYTF	-	TRBV10-2	TRBJ1-2	TRBD1
TGTGCCAGCAGTCCCCAGGGCACTAGCGGGGGGAACAATGAGCAGTTCTTC	CASSPQGTSGGNNEQFF	-	TRBV27	TRBJ2-1	TRBD2
TGTGCCAGCAGCGTAGCGGGAGGAGGCGAGCAGTACTTC	CASSVAGGGEQYF	few	TRBV28	TRBJ2-7	TRBD2
TGTGCCAGCAGTCGGCTAGCGGGATCCGATACGCAGTATTTT	CASSRLAGSDTQYF	-	TRBV6-5	TRBJ2-3	TRBD2
TGTGCCAGCAGCTTAGTGGGGGGCCTCACTGAAGCTTTCTTT	CASSLVGGLTEAFF	once	TRBV11-2	TRBJ1-1	-
TGTGCCAGCAGTCCCCGGGTTCTTAATTCACCCCTCCACTTT	CASSPRVLNSPLHF	-	TRBV27	TRBJ1-6	-
TGTGCCAGCAGCTTCTCCTACGAGCAGTACTTC	CASSFSYEQYF	-	TRBV11-2	TRBJ2-7	-
TGCGCCAGCAGCCTCCCCCTTCCGGGACAGGGAAACATTCAGTACTTC	CASSLPLPGQGNIQYF	-	TRBV5-1	TRBJ2-4	TRBD1
TGTGCCAGCAGTTCCGGGCCCCATCCCCAGCATTTT	CASSSGPHPQHF	-	TRBV28	TRBJ1-5	-
TGTGCCAGCAGCCTCGGACTAGCGGGATCTAATGAGCAGTTCTTC	CASSLGLAGSNEQFF	-	TRBV14	TRBJ2-1	TRBD2
TGCGCCAGCAGCCCCGTCTCAACTAATGAAAAACTGTTTTTT	CASSPVSTNEKLFF	-	TRBV5-1	TRBJ1-4	-
TGTGCCAGCAGCTTGGCAAGGCCCGTACAGTGGCGCTCTGGAAACACCATATATTTT	CASSLARPVQWRSGNTIYF	-	TRBV5-8	TRBJ1-3	-
TGTGCCACCAGCAGAGACTTGGACGGTTACACTGAAGCTTTCTTT	CATSRDLDGYTEAFF	-	TRBV15	TRBJ1-1	-
TGTGCCAGCAGTTACGGTCGGGGCGACACTGAAGCTTTCTTT	CASSYGRGDTEAFF	-	TRBV6-5	TRBJ1-1	-
TGTGCCAGCAATTTGGGACAGATTAACGAGCAGTACTTC	CASNLGQINEQYF	-	TRBV2	TRBJ2-7	TRBD1
TGTGCCAGCAGTTTCCGACAGGGGAGCAATCAGCCCCAGCATTTT	CASSFRQGSNQPQHF	-	TRBV6-5	TRBJ1-5	TRBD1
TGTGCCAGCAGCGCCTCCCAAGAGACCCAGTACTTC	CASSASQETQYF	-	TRBV9	TRBJ2-5	-
TGTGCCAGCAGGACCGCTGCGGTGGGCCCCTACAATGAGCAGTTCTTC	CASRTAAVGPYNEQFF	-	TRBV28	TRBJ2-1	-
TGTGCCAGCAGAGCAACAACTAGCGGGAGATCGAGTACGCAGTATTTT	CASRATTSGRSSTQYF	-	TRBV6-4	TRBJ2-3	TRBD2
TGTGCCAGCAGCGCCCAGGATTTAGGTTATGAAGCTTTCTTT	CASSAQDLGYEAFF	-	TRBV2	TRBJ1-1	-
TGTGCCAGCAGCCCGGGGACAGGGAAGGCAGATACGCAGTATTTT	CASSPGTGKADTQYF	-	TRBV5-6	TRBJ2-3	TRBD1
TGTGCCAGCAGCGTTACTAGCGGGAGCTCCTACGAGCAGTACTTC	CASSVTSGSSYEQYF	-	TRBV7-2	TRBJ2-7	TRBD2
TGTGCCAGTAGACTAGCGACTAGAGGGGACACCGGGGAGCTGTTTTTT	CASRLATRGDTGELFF	once	TRBV19	TRBJ2-2	TRBD2
TGTGCCAGCAGCTGGACAAGCACCACAGATACGCAGTATTTT	CASSWTSTTDTQYF	-	TRBV5-4	TRBJ2-3	-
TGTGCAAGTCGCTCATCAGGGAGGTCCTACAATGAGCAGTTCTTC	CASRSSGRSYNEQFF	-	TRBV12-2	TRBJ2-1	-
TGTGCCAGCAGTGCCTCCTACGAGCAGTACTTC	CASSASYEQYF	-	TRBV28	TRBJ2-7	-
TGTGCCAGCAGCCCAGCAGGGGGGTCCTACGAGCAGTACTTC	CASSPAGGSYEQYF	-	TRBV6-6	TRBJ2-7	-
TGTGCCAGCAGCGTCGACCCTGGCCTCCCCTACGAGCAGTACTTC	CASSVDPGLPYEQYF	-	TRBV6-1	TRBJ2-7	-
TGTGCCAGCTCGGTCACCGGGCCGGCGGGAGTTTTTTTGGAGACCCAGTACTTC	CASSVTGPAGVFLETQYF	-	TRBV18	TRBJ2-5	TRBD2
TGTGCCAGCAAGCGGACTAGCACAGATACGCAGTATTTT	CASKRTSTDTQYF	-	TRBV27	TRBJ2-3	-
TGTGCCAGCAGTTTTACCAGGGTCCAGCCCCAGCATTTT	CASSFTRVQPQHF	-	TRBV28	TRBJ1-5	-